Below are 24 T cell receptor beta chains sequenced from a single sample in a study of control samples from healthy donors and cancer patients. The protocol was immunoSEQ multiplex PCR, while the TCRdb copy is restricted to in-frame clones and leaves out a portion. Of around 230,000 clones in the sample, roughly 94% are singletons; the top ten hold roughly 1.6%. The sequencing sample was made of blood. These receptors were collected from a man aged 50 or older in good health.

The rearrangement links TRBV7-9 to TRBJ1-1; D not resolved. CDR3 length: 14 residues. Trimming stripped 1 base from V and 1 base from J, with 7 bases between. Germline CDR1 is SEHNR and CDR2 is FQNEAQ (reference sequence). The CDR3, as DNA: TGTGCCAGCAGCTTAGGTTCAGGGAACACTGAAGCTTTCTTT. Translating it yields CASSLGSGNTEAFF.

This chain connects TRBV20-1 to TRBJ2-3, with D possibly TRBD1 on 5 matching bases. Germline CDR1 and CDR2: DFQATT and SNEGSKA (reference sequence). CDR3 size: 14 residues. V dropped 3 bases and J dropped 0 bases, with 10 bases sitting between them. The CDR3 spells CSASKGDSTDTQYF. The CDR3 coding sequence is TGCAGTGCTAGTAAAGGGGATAGCACAGATACGCAGTATTTT.

The CDR3 protein is CASSSGTGYNSPLHF. The CDR3 coding sequence is TGTGCCAGTAGTTCGGGGACAGGCTATAATTCACCCCTCCACTTT. The gene calls are TRBV19 and TRBJ1-6; 8 bases align to TRBD1. J lost 3 bases, V lost 5 bases, and 3 bases had no gene match. The CDR3 has 15 amino acids. Germline V gives CDR1 LNHDA, CDR2 SQIVND (reference sequence). The full variable domain, with the rest looked up from reference TRBV19 and TRBJ1-6, is DGGITQSPKYLFRKEGQNVTLSCEQNLNHDAMYWYRQDPGQGLRLIYYSQIVNDFQKGDIAEGYSVSREKKESFPLTVTSAQKNPTAFYLCASSSGTGYNSPLHFGNGTRLTVT.

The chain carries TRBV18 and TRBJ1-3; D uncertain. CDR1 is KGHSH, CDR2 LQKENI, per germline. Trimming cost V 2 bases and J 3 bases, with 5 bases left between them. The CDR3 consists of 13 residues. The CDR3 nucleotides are TGTGCCAGCTCACCAAATAATGGAAACACCATATATTTT. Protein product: CASSPNNGNTIYF.

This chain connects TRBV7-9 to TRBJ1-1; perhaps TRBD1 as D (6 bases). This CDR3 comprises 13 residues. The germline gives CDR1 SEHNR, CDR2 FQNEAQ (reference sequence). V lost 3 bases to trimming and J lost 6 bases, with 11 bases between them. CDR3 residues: CASSLTGLPEAFF. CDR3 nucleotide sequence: TGTGCCAGCAGCTTGACAGGTCTGCCTGAAGCTTTCTTT. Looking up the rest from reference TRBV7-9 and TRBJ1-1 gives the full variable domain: DTGVSQNPRHKITKRGQNVTFRCDPISEHNRLYWYRQTLGQGPEFLTYFQNEAQLEKSRLLSDRFSAERPKGSFSTLEIQRTEQGDSAMYLCASSLTGLPEAFFGQGTRLTVV.

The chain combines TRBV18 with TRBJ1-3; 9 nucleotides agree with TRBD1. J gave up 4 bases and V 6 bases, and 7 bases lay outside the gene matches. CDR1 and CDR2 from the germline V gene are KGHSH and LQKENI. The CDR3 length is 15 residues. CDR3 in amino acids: CASSFGQGNGNTIYF. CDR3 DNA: TGTGCCAGCTCCTTCGGACAGGGGAACGGAAACACCATATATTTT.

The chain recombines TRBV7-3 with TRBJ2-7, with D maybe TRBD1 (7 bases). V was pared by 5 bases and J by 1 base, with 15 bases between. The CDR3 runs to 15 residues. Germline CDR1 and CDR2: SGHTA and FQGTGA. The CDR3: CASSPGGTESYEQYF. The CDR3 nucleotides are TGTGCCAGCAGCCCAGGAGGGACAGAGTCCTACGAGCAGTACTTC.

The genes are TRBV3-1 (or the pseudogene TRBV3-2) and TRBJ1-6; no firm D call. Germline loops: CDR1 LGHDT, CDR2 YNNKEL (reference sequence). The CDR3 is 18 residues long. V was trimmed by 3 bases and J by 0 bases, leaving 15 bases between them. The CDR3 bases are TGTGCCAGCAGCCACCTAATGTCGGGCAGCTCCTATAATTCACCCCTCCACTTT. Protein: CASSHLMSGSSYNSPLHF.

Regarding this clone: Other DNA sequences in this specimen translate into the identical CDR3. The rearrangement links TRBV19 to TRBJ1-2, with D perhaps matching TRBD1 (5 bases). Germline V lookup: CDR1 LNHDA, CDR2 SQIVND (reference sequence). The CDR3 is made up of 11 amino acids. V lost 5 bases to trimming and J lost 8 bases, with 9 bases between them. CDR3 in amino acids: CASSSSGGYTF. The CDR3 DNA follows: TGTGCCAGTAGTTCTTCAGGGGGCTACACCTTC.

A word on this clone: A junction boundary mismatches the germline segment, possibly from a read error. CDR3 protein: CASREGIGTGSYNEQFF. The CDR3 DNA is TGTGCCAGCAGGGAAGGGATCGGGACAGGGTCCTACAATGAGCAGTTCTTC. This chain connects TRBV6-1 to TRBJ2-1; TRBD1 matches at 9 bases. The CDR3 covers 17 residues. CDR1 is MNHNS, CDR2 SASEGT, per germline.

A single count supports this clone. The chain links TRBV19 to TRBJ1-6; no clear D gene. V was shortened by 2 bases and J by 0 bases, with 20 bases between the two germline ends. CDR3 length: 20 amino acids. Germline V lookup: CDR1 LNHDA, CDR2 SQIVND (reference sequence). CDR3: CASSISAAVKGSSYNSPLHF. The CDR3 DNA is TGTGCCAGTAGTATATCGGCGGCAGTCAAAGGGAGCTCCTATAATTCACCCCTCCACTTT.

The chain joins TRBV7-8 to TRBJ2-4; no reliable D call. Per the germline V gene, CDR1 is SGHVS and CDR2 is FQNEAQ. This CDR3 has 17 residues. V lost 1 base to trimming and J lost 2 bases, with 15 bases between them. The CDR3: CASSLGALGRTKNIQYF. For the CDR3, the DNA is TGTGCCAGCAGCTTAGGGGCCCTAGGGCGTACCAAAAACATTCAGTACTTC.

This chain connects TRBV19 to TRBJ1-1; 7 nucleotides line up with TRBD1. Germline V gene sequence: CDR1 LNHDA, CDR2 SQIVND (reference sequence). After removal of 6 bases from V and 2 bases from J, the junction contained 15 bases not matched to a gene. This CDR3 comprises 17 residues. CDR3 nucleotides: TGTGCCAGTAGAGACTGGGGACAGCGGGGGGCCAACACTGAAGCTTTCTTT. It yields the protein CASRDWGQRGANTEAFF.

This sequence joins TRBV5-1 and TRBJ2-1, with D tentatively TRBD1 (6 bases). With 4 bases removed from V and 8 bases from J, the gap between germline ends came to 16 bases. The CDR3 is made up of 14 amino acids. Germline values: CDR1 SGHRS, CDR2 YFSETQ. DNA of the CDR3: TGCGCCAGCAGCCTGGCCCCACAGGGCGATGAGCAGTTCTTC. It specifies CASSLAPQGDEQFF.

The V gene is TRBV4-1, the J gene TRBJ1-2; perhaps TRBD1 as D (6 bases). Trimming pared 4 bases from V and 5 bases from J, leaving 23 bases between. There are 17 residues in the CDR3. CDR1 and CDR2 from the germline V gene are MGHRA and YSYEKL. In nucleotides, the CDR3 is TGCGCCAGCAGCCCCTTAGCAAGTACGGGGACACTTTATGGCTACACCTTC. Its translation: CASSPLASTGTLYGYTF.

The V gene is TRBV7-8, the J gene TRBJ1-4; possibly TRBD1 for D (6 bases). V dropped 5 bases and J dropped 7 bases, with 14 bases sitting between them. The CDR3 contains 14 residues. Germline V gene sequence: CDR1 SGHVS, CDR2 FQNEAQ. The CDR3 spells CASSKTGPSEKLFF. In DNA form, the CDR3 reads TGTGCCAGCAGCAAGACAGGTCCCTCTGAAAAACTGTTTTTT.

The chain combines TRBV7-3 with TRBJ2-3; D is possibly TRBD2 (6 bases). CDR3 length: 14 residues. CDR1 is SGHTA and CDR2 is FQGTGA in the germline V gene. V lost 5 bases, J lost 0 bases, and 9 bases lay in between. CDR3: CASSLALSTDTQYF. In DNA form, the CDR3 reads TGTGCCAGCAGCCTAGCGCTTAGCACAGATACGCAGTATTTT.

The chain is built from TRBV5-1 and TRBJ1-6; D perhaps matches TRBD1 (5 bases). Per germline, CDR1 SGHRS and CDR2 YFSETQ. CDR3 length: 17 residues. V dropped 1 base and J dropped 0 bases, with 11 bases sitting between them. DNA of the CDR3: TGCGCCAGCAGCTTGCGGGGGAGGGACTCCTATAATTCACCCCTCCACTTT. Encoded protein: CASSLRGRDSYNSPLHF.

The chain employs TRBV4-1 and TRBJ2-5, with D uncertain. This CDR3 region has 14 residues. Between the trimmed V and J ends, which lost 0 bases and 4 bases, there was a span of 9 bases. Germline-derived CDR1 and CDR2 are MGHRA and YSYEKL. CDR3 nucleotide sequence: TGCGCCAGCAGCCAAGAGAAGGACCGAGAGACCCAGTACTTC. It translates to CASSQEKDRETQYF.

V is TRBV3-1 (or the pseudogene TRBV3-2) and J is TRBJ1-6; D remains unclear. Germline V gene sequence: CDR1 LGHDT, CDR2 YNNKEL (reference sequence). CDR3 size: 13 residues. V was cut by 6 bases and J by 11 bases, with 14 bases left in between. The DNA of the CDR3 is TGTGCCAGCAGTCCCAAGATCCCTACACCCCTCCACTTT. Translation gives CASSPKIPTPLHF.

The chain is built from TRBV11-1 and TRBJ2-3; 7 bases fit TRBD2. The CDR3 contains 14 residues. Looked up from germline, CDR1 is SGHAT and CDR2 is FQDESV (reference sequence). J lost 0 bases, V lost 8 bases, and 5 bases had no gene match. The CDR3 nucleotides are TGTGCCAGCCTCTTAGCGGGTAGCACAGATACGCAGTATTTT. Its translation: CASLLAGSTDTQYF.

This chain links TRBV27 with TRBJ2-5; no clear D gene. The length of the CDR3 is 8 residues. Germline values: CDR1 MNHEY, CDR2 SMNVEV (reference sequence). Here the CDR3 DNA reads TGTCCCCCGGAGACCCAGTACTTC. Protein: CPPETQYF.

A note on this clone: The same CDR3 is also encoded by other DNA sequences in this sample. The CDR3 is CSAGRTGEKLFF. The CDR3 nucleotides are TGCAGCGCCGGACGGACGGGCGAAAAACTGTTTTTT. V and J are TRBV29-1 and TRBJ1-4; D is uncertain. Germline V gene lookup returns CDR1 SQVTM and CDR2 ANQGSEA. There are 12 residues in the CDR3. The V end lost 7 bases, the J end lost 8 bases, and 14 bases lay between the germline ends.

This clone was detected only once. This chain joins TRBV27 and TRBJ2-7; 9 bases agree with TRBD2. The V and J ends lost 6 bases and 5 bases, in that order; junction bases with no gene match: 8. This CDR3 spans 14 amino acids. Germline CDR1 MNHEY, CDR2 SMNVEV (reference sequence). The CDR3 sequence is CASRILAGTDEQYF. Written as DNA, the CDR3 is TGTGCCAGCAGGATCCTAGCGGGGACCGACGAGCAGTACTTC.